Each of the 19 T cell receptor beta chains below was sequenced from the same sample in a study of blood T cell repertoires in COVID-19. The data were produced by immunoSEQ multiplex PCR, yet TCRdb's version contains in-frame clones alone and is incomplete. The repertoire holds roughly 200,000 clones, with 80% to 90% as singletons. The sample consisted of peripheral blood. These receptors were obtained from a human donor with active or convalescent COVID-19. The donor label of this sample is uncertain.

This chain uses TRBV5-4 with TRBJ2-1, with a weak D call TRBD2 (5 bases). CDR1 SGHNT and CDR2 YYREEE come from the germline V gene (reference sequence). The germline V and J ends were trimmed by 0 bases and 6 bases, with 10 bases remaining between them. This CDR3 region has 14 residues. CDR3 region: CASSLEDLGNEQFF. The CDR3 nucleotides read TGTGCCAGCAGCTTGGAGGACTTAGGCAATGAGCAGTTCTTC. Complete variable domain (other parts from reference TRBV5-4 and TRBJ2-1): ETGVTQSPTHLIKTRGQQVTLRCSSQSGHNTVSWYQQALGQGPQFIFQYYREEENGRGNFPPRFSGLQFPNYSSELNVNALELDDSALYLCASSLEDLGNEQFFGPGTRLTVL.

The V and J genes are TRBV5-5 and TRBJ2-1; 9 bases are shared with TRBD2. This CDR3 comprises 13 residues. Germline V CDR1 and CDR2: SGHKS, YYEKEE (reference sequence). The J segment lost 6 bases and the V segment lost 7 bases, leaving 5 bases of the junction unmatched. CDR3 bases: TGTGCCAGCGAAGCGGGGGGACTCAATGAGCAGTTCTTC. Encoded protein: CASEAGGLNEQFF.

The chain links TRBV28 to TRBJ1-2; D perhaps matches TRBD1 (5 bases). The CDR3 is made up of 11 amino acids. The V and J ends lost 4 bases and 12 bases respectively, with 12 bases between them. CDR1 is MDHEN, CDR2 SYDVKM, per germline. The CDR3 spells CASSSNGGDTF. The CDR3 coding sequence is TGTGCCAGCAGTTCGAACGGGGGAGACACCTTC.

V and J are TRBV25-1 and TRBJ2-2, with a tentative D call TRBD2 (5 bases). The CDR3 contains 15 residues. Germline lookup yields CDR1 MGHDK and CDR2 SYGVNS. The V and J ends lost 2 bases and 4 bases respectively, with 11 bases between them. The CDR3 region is CASSEPFRGTGELFF. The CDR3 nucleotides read TGTGCCAGCAGTGAACCGTTCCGGGGCACCGGGGAGCTGTTTTTT. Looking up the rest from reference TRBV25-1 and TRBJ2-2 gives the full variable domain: EADIYQTPRYLVIGTGKKITLECSQTMGHDKMYWYQQDPGMELHLIHYSYGVNSTEKGDLSSESTVSRIRTEHFPLTLESARPSHTSQYLCASSEPFRGTGELFFGEGSRLTVL.

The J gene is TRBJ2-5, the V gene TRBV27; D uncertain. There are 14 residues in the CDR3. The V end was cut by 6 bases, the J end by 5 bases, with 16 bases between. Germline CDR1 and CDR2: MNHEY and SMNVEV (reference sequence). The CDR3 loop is CASREGRSVETQYF. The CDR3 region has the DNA TGTGCCAGCAGAGAAGGAAGGAGCGTGGAGACCCAGTACTTC.

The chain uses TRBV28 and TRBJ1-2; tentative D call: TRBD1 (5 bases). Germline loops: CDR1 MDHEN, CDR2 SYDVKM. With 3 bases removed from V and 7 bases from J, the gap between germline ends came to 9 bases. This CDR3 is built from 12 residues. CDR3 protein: CASSFGGFGYTF. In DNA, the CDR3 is TGTGCCAGCAGTTTTGGGGGGTTTGGCTACACCTTC.

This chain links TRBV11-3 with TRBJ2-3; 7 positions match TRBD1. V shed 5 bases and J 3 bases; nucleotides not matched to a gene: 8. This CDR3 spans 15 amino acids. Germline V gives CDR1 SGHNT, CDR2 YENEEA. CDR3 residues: CASSPQGGVTDTQYF. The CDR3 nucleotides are TGTGCCAGCAGCCCCCAAGGGGGCGTAACAGATACGCAGTATTTT.

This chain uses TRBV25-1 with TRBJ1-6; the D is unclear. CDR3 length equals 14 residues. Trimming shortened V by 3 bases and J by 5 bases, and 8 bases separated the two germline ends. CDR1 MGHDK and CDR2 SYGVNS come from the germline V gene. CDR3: CASSDQLNNSPLHF. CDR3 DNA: TGTGCCAGCAGTGATCAGTTAAATAATTCACCCCTCCACTTT.

The CDR3 protein is CASSSSGYYNEQFF. The CDR3 bases are TGCGCCAGCAGTAGTAGCGGATACTACAATGAGCAGTTCTTC. The chain is built from TRBV10-2 and TRBJ2-1, with D perhaps TRBD2 (6 bases). V was shortened by 5 bases and J by 3 bases, with 11 bases between the two germline ends. This CDR3 spans 14 amino acids. CDR1 and CDR2 (germline): WSHSY, SAAADI.

Written as DNA, the CDR3 is TGTGCCAGCAGCGATGACAGGGGTAATGAAAAACTGTTTTTT. Translated, it gives CASSDDRGNEKLFF. The genes are TRBV2 and TRBJ1-4; 8 bases are shared with TRBD1. This CDR3 contains 14 residues. With V trimmed by 6 bases and J by 4 bases, 4 bases remained unmatched. Germline values: CDR1 SNHLY, CDR2 FYNNEI.

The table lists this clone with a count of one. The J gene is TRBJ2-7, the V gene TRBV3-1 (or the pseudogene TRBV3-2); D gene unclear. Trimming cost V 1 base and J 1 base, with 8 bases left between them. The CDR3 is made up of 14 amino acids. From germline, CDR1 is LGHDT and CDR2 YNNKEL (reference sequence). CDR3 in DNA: TGTGCCAGCAGCCAAGTTGGCAAGTCCTACGAGCAGTACTTC. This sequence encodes CASSQVGKSYEQYF.

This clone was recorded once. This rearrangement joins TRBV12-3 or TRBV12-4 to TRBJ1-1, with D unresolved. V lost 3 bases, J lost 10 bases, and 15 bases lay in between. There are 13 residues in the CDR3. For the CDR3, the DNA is TGTGCCAGCAGTTTGTTCGGGGATTTGAGAGCTTTCTTT. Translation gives CASSLFGDLRAFF.

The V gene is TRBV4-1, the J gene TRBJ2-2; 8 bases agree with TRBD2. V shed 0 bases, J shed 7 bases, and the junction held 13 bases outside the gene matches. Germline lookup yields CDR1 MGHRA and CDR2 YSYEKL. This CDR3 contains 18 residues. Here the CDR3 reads CASSQEGARGTSSGELFF. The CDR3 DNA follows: TGCGCCAGCAGCCAAGAGGGTGCCCGGGGGACTAGTAGCGGGGAGCTGTTTTTT.

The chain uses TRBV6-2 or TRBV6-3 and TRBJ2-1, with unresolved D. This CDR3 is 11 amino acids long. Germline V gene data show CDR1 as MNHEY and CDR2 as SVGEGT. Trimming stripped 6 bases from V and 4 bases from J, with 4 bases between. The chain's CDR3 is CASSAYNEQFF. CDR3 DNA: TGTGCCAGCAGCGCGTACAATGAGCAGTTCTTC.

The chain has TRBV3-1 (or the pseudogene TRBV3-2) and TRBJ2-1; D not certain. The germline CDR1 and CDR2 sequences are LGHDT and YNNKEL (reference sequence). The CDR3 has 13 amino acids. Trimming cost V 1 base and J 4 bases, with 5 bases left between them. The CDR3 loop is CASSQGEYNEQFF. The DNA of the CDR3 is TGTGCCAGCAGCCAAGGAGAATACAATGAGCAGTTCTTC.

The CDR3 spells CASTTSPTDNEQFF. The CDR3 region has the DNA TGCGCCAGCACCACTAGTCCAACCGACAATGAGCAGTTCTTC. The rearrangement links TRBV4-1 to TRBJ2-1; possibly TRBD2 for D (5 bases). V was trimmed by 7 bases and J by 5 bases, leaving 15 bases between them. This CDR3 has 14 residues. The germline CDR1 and CDR2 sequences are MGHRA and YSYEKL.

In DNA form, the CDR3 reads TGTGCCAGCAGCCCCTGGGGACAGGGAAAAACTGAAGCTTTCTTT. Translated: CASSPWGQGKTEAFF. The V call is TRBV27, the J call TRBJ1-1, with 9 bases aligning to TRBD1. The germline V gene has CDR1 MNHEY and CDR2 SMNVEV (reference sequence). V dropped 6 bases and J dropped 5; count of bases not matched to a gene: 10. This CDR3 has 15 residues.

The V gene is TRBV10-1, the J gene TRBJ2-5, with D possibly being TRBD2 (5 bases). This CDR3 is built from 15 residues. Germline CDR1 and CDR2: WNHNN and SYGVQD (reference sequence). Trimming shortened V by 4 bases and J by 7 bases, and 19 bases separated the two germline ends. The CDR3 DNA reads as TGCGCCAGCAGTGCCGGTAGCGTCGGGGAAGGGACCCAGTACTTC. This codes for CASSAGSVGEGTQYF.

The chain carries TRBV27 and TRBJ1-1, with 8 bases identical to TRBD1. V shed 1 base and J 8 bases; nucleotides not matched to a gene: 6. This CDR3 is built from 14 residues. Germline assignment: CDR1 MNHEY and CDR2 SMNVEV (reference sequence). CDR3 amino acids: CASSLWGRGREAFF. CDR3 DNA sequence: TGTGCCAGCAGTTTATGGGGCAGGGGGCGAGAAGCTTTCTTT.